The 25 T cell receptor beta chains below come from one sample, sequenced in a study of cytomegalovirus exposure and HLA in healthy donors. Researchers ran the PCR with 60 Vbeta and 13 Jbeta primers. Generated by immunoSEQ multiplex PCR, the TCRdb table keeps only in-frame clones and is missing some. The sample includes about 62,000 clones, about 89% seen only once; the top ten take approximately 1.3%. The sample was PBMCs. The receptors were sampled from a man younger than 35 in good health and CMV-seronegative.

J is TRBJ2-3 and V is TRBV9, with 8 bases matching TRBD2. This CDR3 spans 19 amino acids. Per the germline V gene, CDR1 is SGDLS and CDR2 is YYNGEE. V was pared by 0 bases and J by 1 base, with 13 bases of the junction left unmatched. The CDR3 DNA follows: TGTGCCAGCAGCGTAGAGGCTGGTCGGGGAGCGGGGGGCACAGATACGCAGTATTTT. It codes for CASSVEAGRGAGGTDTQYF.

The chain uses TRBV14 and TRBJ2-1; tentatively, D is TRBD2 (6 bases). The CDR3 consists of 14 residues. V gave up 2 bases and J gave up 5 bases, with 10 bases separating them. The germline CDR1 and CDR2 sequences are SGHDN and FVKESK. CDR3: CASSQLGTDNEQFF. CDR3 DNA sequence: TGTGCCAGCAGCCAACTAGGGACTGACAATGAGCAGTTCTTC. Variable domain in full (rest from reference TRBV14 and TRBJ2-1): EAGVTQFPSHSVIEKGQTVTLRCDPISGHDNLYWYRRVMGKEIKFLLHFVKESKQDESGMPNNRFLAERTGGTYSTLKVQPAELEDSGVYFCASSQLGTDNEQFFGPGTRLTVL.

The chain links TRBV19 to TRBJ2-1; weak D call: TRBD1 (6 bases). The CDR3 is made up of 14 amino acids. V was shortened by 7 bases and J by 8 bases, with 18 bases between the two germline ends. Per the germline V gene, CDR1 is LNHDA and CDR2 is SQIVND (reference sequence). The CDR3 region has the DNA TGTGCCAGTAAGGGGGTAGGGCCCGTCGATGAGCAGTTCTTC. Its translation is CASKGVGPVDEQFF.

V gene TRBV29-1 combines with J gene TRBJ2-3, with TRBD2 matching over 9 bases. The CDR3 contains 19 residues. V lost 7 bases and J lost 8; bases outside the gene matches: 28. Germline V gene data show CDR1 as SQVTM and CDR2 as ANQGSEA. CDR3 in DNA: TGCAGCGCCCTGGTGCGCGGGGGGGCCATGACCAACCTTAGAGGTACGCAGTATTTT. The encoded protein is CSALVRGGAMTNLRGTQYF.

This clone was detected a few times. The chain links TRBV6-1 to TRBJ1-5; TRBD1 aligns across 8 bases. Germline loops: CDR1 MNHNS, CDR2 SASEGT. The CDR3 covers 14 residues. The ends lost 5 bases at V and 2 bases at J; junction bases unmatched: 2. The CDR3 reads CASSPGGGNQPQHF. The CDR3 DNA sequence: TGTGCCAGCAGTCCAGGGGGCGGCAATCAGCCCCAGCATTTT.

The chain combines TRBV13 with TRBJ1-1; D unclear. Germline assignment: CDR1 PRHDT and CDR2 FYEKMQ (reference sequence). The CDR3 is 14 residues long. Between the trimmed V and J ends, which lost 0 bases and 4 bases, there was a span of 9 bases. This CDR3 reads CASSLGLSGTEAFF. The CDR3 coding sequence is TGTGCCAGCAGCTTAGGGCTCTCAGGCACTGAAGCTTTCTTT.

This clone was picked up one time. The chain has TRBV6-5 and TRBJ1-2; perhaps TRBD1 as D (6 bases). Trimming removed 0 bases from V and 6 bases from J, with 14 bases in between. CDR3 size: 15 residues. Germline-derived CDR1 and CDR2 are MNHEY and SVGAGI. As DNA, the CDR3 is TGTGCCAGCAGTTACTCCCGACAGGCCCGTGATGGCTACACCTTC. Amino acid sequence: CASSYSRQARDGYTF.

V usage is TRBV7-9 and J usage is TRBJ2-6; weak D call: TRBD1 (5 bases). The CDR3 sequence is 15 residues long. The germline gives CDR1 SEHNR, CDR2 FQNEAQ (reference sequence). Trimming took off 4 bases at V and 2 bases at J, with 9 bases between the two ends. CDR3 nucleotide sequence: TGTGCCAGCAGCTGGGGCCCCGCTGGGGCCAACGTCCTGACTTTC. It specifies CASSWGPAGANVLTF.

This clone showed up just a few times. CDR3 DNA: TGCAGCGTTTCGAGGGACTTCTTGACCTTC. Translated: CSVSRDFLTF. This sequence joins TRBV29-1 and TRBJ1-2; D may be TRBD1 (5 bases). Deletions cut 5 bases from V and 14 bases from J, with 15 bases between. Germline V gives CDR1 SQVTM, CDR2 ANQGSEA. The CDR3 spans 10 residues. The variable domain in full, completed from reference TRBV29-1 and TRBJ1-2, reads SAVISQKPSRDICQRGTSLTIQCQVDSQVTMMFWYRQQPGQSLTLIATANQGSEATYESGFVIDKFPISRPNLTFSTLTVSNMSPEDSSIYLCSVSRDFLTFGSGTRLTVV.

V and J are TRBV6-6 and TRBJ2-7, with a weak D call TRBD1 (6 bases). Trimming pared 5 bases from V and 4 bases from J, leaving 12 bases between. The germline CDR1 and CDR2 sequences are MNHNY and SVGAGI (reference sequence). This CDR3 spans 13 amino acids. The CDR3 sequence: CASSNTGYYEQYF. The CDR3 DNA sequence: TGTGCCAGCAGTAACACAGGGTATTACGAGCAGTACTTC.

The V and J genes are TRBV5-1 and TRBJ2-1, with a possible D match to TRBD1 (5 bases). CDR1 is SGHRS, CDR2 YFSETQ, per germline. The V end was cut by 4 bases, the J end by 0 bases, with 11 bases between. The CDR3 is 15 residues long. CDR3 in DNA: TGCGCCAGCAGCAAAGGGGATGCCTCCTACAATGAGCAGTTCTTC. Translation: CASSKGDASYNEQFF. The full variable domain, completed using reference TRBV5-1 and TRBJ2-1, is KAGVTQTPRYLIKTRGQQVTLSCSPISGHRSVSWYQQTPGQGLQFLFEYFSETQRNKGNFPGRFSGRQFSNSRSEMNVSTLELGDSALYLCASSKGDASYNEQFFGPGTRLTVL.

The CDR3: CASGLYPTYEQYF. In DNA, the CDR3 is TGTGCTAGTGGTTTATACCCGACTTACGAGCAGTACTTC. V is TRBV12-5 and J is TRBJ2-7; no reliable D call. V was shortened by 3 bases and J by 4 bases, with 10 bases between the two germline ends. The CDR3 is 13 amino acids. From germline, CDR1 is LGHNT and CDR2 FRNRAP.

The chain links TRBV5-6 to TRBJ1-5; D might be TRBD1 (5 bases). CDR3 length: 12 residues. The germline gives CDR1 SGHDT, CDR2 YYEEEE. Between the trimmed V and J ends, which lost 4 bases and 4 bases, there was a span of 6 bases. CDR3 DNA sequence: TGTGCCAGCAGCCACAGGAATCAGCCCCAGCATTTT. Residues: CASSHRNQPQHF.

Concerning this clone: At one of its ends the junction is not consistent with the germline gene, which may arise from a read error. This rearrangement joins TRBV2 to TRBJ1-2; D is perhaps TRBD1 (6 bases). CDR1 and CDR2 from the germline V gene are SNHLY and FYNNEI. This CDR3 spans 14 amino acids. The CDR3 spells CASSEDTGSYGYTF. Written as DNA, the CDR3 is TGTGCCAGCAGCGAAGACACAGGGTCCTATGGCTACACCTTC. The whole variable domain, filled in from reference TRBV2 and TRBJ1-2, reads EPEVTQTPSHQVTQMGQEVILRCVPISNHLYFYWYRQILGQKVEFLVSFYNNEISEKSEIFDDQFSVERPDGSNFTLKIRSTKLEDSAMYFCASSEDTGSYGYTFGSGTRLTVV.

This chain's CDR3 is CAWSPLNTEAFF. In nucleotides, the CDR3 is TGTGCCTGGAGTCCCTTGAACACTGAAGCTTTCTTT. The V gene is TRBV30, the J gene TRBJ1-1; D is uncertain. Germline CDR1 is GTSNPN and CDR2 is SVGIG (reference sequence). CDR3 length: 12 amino acids. The V end was cut by 2 bases, the J end by 0 bases, with 4 bases between.

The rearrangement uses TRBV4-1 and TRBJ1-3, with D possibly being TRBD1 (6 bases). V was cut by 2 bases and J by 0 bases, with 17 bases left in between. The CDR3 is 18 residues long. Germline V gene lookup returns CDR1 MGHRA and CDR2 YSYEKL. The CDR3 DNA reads TGCGCCAGCAGCCAACTAATAAGGACAGCCGTCTCTGGAAACACCATATATTTT. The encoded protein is CASSQLIRTAVSGNTIYF.

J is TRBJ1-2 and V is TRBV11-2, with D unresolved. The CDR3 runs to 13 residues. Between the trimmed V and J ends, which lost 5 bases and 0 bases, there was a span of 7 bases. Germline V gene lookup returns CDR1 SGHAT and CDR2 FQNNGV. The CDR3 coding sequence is TGTGCCAGCAGCCCGAGCACTAACTATGGCTACACCTTC. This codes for CASSPSTNYGYTF. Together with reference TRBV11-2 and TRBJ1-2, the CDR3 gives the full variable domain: EAGVAQSPRYKIIEKRQSVAFWCNPISGHATLYWYQQILGQGPKLLIQFQNNGVVDDSQLPKDRFSAERLKGVDSTLKIQPAKLEDSAVYLCASSPSTNYGYTFGSGTRLTVV.

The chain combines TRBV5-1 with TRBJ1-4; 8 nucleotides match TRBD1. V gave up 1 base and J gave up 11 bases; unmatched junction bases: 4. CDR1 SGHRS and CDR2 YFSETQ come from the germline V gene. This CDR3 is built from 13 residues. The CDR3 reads CASSLPGGEKLFF. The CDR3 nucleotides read TGCGCCAGCAGCTTGCCAGGGGGCGAGAAACTGTTTTTT.

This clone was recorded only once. In DNA form, the CDR3 reads TGTGCCAGCAGCCGGGACAGATACACAGATACGCAGTATTTT. Its protein product is CASSRDRYTDTQYF. The rearrangement uses TRBV7-2 and TRBJ2-3; 7 bases match TRBD1. The CDR3 contains 14 residues. V was pared by 5 bases and J by 2 bases, with 4 bases of the junction left unmatched. Germline V gene data show CDR1 as SGHTA and CDR2 as FQGNSA. The full variable domain, rest sourced from reference TRBV7-2 and TRBJ2-3, is GAGVSQSPSNKVTEKGKDVELRCDPISGHTALYWYRQSLGQGLEFLIYFQGNSAPDKSGLPSDRFSAERTGGSVSTLTIQRTQQEDSAVYLCASSRDRYTDTQYFGPGTRLTVL.

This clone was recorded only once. The DNA for the CDR3 is TGTGCCAGCTCAGGGCGCCCTGATTTTAACTATGGCTACACCTTC. It is translated as CASSGRPDFNYGYTF. The J gene is TRBJ1-2, the V gene TRBV18, with no clear D. Trimming removed 5 bases from V and 1 base from J, with 14 bases in between. The CDR3 length is 15 residues. Looked up from germline, CDR1 is KGHSH and CDR2 is LQKENI.

CDR3 protein: CASSPRATNEKLFF. CDR3 DNA sequence: TGTGCCAGCAGCCCCAGGGCAACTAATGAAAAACTGTTTTTT. V gene TRBV6-5 combines with J gene TRBJ1-4; D may be TRBD1 (5 bases). Trimming pared 6 bases from V and 0 bases from J, leaving 8 bases between. Germline CDR1 is MNHEY and CDR2 is SVGAGI. CDR3 size: 14 residues.

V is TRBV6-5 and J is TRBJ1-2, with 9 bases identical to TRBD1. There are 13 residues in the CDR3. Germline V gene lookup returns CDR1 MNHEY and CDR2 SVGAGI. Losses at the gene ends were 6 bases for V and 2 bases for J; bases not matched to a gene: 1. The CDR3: CASRGQGNYGYTF. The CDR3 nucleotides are TGTGCCAGCAGGGGACAGGGAAACTATGGCTACACCTTC.

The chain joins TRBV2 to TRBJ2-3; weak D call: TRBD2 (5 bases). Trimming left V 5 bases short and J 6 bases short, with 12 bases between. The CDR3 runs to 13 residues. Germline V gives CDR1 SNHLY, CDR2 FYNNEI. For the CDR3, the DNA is TGTGCCAGCAGTACCGGAAGAGGGGATACGCAGTATTTT. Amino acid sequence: CASSTGRGDTQYF.

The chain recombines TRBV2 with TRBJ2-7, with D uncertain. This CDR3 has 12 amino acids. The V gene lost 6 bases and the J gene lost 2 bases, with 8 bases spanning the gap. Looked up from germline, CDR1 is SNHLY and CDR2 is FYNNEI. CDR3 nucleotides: TGTGCCAGCAGGCCGCGGACCTACGAGCAGTACTTC. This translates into CASRPRTYEQYF. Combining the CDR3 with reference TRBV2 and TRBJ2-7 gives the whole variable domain EPEVTQTPSHQVTQMGQEVILRCVPISNHLYFYWYRQILGQKVEFLVSFYNNEISEKSEIFDDQFSVERPDGSNFTLKIRSTKLEDSAMYFCASRPRTYEQYFGPGTRLTVT.

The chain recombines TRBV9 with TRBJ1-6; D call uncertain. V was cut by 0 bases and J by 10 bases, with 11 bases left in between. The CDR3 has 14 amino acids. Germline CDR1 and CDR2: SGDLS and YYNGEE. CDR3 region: CASSVEELGSPLHF. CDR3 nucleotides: TGTGCCAGCAGCGTAGAGGAGCTTGGGTCACCCCTCCACTTT.